This T cell receptor (beta chain) was identified in a study of T-cell reconstitution after alpha-beta-depleted transplantation in children. Study outcomes and limitations: Diversity and T-cell counts at one year after transplant derived mostly from new T cells. At around two months after transplant, the alpha-beta T cells were reportedly derived from several hundred expanded clones that came from non-depleted graft cells. Diversity of TCRbeta at day 60 was high in some patients, arising from surviving recipient T cells and thymic progenitors.

Trimming removed 7 bases from V and 0 bases from J, with 19 bases in between. The CDR3 has 17 amino acids. As for this clonotype: Its antigen is not identified.

It was with unique molecular identifiers that the TCRbeta library was prepared. TCRdb itself ran the PCR reads through MiXCR, one entry per CDR3 protein. The sample holds about 870,000 distinct CDR3 sequences; roughly 16% are singletons and the top ten take about 5%. The clonotype was recovered from a male patient younger than 18 who had a stem cell transplant for acute lymphoblastic leukemia, so the T cells may come from the graft donor. This sequence joins TRBV12-3 or TRBV12-4 and TRBJ2-1; no clear D gene. Sequencing used PBMCs, mostly from graft donor cells, obtained 360 days after TCRalphabeta/CD19-depleted stem cell transplant. The DNA of the CDR3 is TGTGCCAGCATGGGTATGGGAAGCGAAAGCTCCTACAATGAGCAGTTCTTC. This gives the protein CASMGMGSESSYNEQFF.